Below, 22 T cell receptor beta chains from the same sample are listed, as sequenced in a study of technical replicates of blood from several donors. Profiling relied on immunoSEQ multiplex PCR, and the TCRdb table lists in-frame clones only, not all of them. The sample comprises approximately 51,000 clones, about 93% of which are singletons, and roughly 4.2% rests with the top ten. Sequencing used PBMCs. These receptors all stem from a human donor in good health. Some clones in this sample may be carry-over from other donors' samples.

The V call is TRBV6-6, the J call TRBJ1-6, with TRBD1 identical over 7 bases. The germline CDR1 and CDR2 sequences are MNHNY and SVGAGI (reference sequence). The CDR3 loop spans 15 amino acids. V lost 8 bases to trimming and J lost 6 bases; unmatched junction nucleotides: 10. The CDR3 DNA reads TGTGCCAGCCGAACCACGGGACAGTCTAATTCACCCCTCCACTTT. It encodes CASRTTGQSNSPLHF.

The CDR3 reads CASSQGPGGNTEAFF. In DNA, the CDR3 is TGTGCCAGCAGCCAAGGACCAGGGGGGAACACTGAAGCTTTCTTT. The V call is TRBV4-2, the J call TRBJ1-1, with 7 bases lining up with TRBD1. The trim removed 1 base at V and 1 base at J, leaving 3 bases unmatched. The CDR3 spans 15 residues. Germline V CDR1 and CDR2: LGHNA, YNFKEQ.

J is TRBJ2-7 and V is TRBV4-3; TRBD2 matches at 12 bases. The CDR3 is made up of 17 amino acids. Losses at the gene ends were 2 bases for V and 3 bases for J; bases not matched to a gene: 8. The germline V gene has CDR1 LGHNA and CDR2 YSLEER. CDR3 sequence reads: CASSQSLAGGSFYEQYF. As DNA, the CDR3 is TGCGCCAGCAGCCAATCACTAGCGGGAGGTTCCTTCTACGAGCAGTACTTC.

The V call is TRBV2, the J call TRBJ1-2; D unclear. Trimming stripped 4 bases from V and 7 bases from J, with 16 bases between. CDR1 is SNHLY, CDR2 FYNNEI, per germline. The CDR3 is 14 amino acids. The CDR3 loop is CASSGNRKAAGYTF. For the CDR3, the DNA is TGTGCCAGCAGTGGAAATAGGAAGGCGGCTGGCTACACCTTC.

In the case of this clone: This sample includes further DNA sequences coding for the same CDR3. This chain's CDR3 is CASSLAGTPYEQYF. CDR3 DNA: TGCGCCAGCAGCTTGGCCGGGACACCATACGAGCAGTACTTC. The chain has TRBV5-1 and TRBJ2-7, with a tentative D call TRBD1 (6 bases). Germline V lookup: CDR1 SGHRS, CDR2 YFSETQ. V was pared by 0 bases and J by 4 bases, with 11 bases between. The CDR3 contains 14 residues.

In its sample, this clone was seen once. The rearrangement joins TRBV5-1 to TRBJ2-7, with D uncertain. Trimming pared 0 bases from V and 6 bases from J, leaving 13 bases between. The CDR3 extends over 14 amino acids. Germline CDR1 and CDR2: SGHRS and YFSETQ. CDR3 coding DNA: TGCGCCAGCAGCTTGGCCGGGTTTAGCAGCGAGCAGTACTTC. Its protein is CASSLAGFSSEQYF.

The CDR3 protein is CASSQASSYEQYF. DNA of the CDR3: TGTGCCAGCAGCCAGGCGAGCTCCTACGAGCAGTACTTC. V gene TRBV6-1 combines with J gene TRBJ2-7; the D is unclear. The CDR3 is 13 residues long. The V end was cut by 6 bases, the J end by 0 bases, with 9 bases between. The germline V gene has CDR1 MNHNS and CDR2 SASEGT.

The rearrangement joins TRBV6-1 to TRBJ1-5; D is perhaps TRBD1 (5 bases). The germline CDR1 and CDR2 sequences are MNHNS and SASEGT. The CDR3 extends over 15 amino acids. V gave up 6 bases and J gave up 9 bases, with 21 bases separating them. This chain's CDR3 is CASSPGGAVERPQHF. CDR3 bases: TGTGCCAGCAGCCCGGGAGGGGCTGTAGAACGGCCCCAGCATTTT.

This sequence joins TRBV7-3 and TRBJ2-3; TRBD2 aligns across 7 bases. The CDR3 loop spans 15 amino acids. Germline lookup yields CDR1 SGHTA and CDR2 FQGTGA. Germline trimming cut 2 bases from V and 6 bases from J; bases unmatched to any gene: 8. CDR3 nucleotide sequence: TGTGCCAGCAGCTTATCCGGGGGAGGGAGGGATACGCAGTATTTT. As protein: CASSLSGGGRDTQYF.

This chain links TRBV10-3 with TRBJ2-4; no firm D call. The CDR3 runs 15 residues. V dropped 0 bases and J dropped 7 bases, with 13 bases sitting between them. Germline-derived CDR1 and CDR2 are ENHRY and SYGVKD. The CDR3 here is CAISESLVRDNIQYF. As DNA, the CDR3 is TGTGCCATCAGTGAGTCCCTAGTCCGCGACAACATTCAGTACTTC.

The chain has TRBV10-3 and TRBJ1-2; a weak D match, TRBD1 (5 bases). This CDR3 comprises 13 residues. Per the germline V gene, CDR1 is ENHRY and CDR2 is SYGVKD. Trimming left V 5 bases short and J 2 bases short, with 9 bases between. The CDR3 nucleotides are TGTGCCATCAGTCCGGGACTCAACTATGGCTACACCTTC. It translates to CAISPGLNYGYTF.

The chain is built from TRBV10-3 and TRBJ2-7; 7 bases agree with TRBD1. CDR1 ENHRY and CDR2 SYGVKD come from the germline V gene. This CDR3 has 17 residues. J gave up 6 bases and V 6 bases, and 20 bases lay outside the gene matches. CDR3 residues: CAISGAYSGDRDLEQYF. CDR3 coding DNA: TGTGCCATCAGCGGGGCCTACTCTGGAGACAGGGATCTCGAGCAGTACTTC.

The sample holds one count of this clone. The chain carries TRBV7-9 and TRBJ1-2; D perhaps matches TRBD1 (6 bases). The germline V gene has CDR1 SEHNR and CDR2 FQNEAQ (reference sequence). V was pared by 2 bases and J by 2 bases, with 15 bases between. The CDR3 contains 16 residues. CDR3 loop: CASSLPLQGMNYGYTF. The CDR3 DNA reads TGTGCCAGCAGCTTACCGTTACAGGGTATGAACTATGGCTACACCTTC.

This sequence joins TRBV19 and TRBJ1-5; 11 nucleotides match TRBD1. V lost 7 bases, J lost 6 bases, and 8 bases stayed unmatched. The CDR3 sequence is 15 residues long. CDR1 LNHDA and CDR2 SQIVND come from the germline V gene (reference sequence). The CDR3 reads CASNLGQGASQPQHF. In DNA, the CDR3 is TGTGCCAGTAACCTTGGACAGGGGGCTAGTCAGCCCCAGCATTTT.

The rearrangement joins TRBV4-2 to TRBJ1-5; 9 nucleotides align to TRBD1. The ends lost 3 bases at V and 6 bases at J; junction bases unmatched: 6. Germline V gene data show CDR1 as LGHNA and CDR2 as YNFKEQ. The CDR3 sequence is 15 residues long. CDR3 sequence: CASSQVQGAGQPQHF. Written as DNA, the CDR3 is TGTGCCAGCAGCCAGGTACAGGGGGCGGGTCAGCCCCAGCATTTT.

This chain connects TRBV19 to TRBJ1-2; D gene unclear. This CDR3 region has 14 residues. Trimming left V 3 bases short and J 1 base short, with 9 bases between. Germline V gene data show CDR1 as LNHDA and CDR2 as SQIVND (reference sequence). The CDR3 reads CASSMWQINYGYTF. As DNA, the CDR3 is TGTGCCAGTAGTATGTGGCAGATTAACTATGGCTACACCTTC.

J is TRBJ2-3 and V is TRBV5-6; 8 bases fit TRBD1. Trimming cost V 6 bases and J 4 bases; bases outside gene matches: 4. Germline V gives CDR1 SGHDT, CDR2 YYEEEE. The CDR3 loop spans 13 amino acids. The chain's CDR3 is CASNRGRPDTQYF. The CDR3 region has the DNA TGTGCCAGCAACAGGGGGAGGCCAGATACGCAGTATTTT.

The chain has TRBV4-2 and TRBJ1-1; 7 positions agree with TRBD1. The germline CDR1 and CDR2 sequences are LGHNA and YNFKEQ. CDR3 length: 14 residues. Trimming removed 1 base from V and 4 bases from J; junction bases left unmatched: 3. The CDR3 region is CASSQVQGPTEAFF. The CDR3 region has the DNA TGTGCCAGCAGCCAAGTACAGGGGCCCACTGAAGCTTTCTTT.

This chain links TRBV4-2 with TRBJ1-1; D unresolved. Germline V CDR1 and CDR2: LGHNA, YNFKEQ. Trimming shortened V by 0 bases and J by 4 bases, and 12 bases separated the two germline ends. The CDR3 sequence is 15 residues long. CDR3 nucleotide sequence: TGTGCCAGCAGCCAAGAAGCAGCGGAAGGCACTGAAGCTTTCTTT. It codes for CASSQEAAEGTEAFF.

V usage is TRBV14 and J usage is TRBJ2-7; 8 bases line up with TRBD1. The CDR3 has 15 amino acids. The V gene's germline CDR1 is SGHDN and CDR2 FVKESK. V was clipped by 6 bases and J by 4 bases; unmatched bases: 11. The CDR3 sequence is CASSPSDRGEYEQYF. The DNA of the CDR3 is TGTGCCAGCAGTCCAAGCGACAGGGGAGAATACGAGCAGTACTTC. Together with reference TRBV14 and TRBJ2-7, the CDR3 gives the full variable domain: EAGVTQFPSHSVIEKGQTVTLRCDPISGHDNLYWYRRVMGKEIKFLLHFVKESKQDESGMPNNRFLAERTGGTYSTLKVQPAELEDSGVYFCASSPSDRGEYEQYFGPGTRLTVT.

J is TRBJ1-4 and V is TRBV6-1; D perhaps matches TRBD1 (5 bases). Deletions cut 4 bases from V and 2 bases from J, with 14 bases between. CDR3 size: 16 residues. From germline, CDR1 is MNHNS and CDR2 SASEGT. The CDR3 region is CASSGRGLMTNEKLFF. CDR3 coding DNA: TGTGCCAGCAGTGGAAGGGGCCTAATGACTAATGAAAAACTGTTTTTT.

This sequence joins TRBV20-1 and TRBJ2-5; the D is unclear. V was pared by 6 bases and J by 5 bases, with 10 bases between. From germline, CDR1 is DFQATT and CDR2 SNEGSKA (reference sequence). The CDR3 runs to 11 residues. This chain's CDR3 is CSAALAETQYF. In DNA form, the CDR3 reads TGCAGTGCCGCACTTGCGGAGACCCAGTACTTC.